This T cell receptor (beta chain) was identified during a study of neurological immune-mediated disorders. This clonotype was found many times. The germline V and J ends were trimmed by 3 bases and 6 bases, with 9 bases remaining between them. The CDR3 runs to 12 residues. The germline CDR1 and CDR2 sequences are MNHEY and SMNVEV (reference sequence). Synthesis of cDNA used 5'RACE (with 10-nucleotide random UMIs). MiXCR was run by TCRdb on the 5' RACE reads, yielding one entry per CDR3 protein. Altogether about 55,000 distinct CDR3 sequences are present, approximately 4.4% being singletons, with the ten largest covering about 3.1%.

This TCR was sampled from a man aged 50 to 59 with multiple sclerosis. The rearrangement links TRBV27 to TRBJ2-7; D unclear. Sequencing was carried out using PBMCs. The CDR3 DNA is TGTGCCAGCAGTTTCGTAGGCGGCGAGCAGTACTTC. It specifies CASSFVGGEQYF.